These T cell receptor beta chains were read from a single sample in a study of T cells in Graves' hyperthyroidism and ophthalmopathy. TCRdb reprocessed the multiplex PCR reads with MiXCR, giving one entry per CDR3 protein. The sample includes about 570,000 distinct CDR3 sequences, around 46% of them seen just once. The specimen sequenced was peripheral blood or thyroid tissue (not recorded which). The source of these receptors is an adult woman with Graves' disease, either hyperthyroidism or ophthalmopathy (not recorded which). Both conserved end residues are part of each CDR3. A D gene is named only where the DNA matches it firmly. Part of the rows lack a size; the others show once, few, many or a class for expanded clones.

clone_size,d_call,v_call,j_call,cdr3_aa,cdr3_nt
once,TRBD1,TRBV10-3,TRBJ2-5,CAISAHRQGLRETQYF,TGTGCCATCAGTGCTCATAGACAGGGCTTGAGGGAGACCCAGTACTTC
.,.,TRBV6-5,TRBJ1-1,CAIGDRYTEAFF,TGTGCCATCGGGGACCGCTACACTGAAGCTTTCTTT
.,.,TRBV24-1,TRBJ1-2,CATSDKLGLHGYTF,TGTGCCACCAGTGATAAACTGGGTTTGCATGGCTACACCTTC
.,TRBD1,TRBV7-2,TRBJ2-5,CASSFQGALYQETQYF,TGTGCCAGCAGCTTCCAGGGGGCTTTGTACCAAGAGACCCAGTACTTC
few,.,TRBV29-1,TRBJ2-7,CSARRQGYEQYF,TGCAGCGCGCGACGGCAAGGGTACGAGCAGTACTTC
.,.,TRBV5-1,TRBJ2-1,CASSRLGNTDNEQFF,TGCGCCAGCAGCCGACTTGGTAATACAGACAATGAGCAATTCTTC
.,.,TRBV7-9,TRBJ2-5,CASSLMYETPYF,TGTGCCAGCAGCTTAATGTATGAGACCCCGTACTTC
many,.,TRBV12-3/TRBV12-4,TRBJ2-5,CASSQGKEETQYF,TGTGCCAGCAGTCAGGGAAAAGAAGAGACCCAGTACTTC
many,.,TRBV12-3/TRBV12-4,TRBJ2-2,CASSPGSTTRNTGELFF,TGTGCCAGCAGTCCCGGTTCTACGACGAGGAACACCGGGGAGCTGTTTTTT
.,TRBD1,TRBV20-1,TRBJ1-2,CSARTGATGNYGYTF,TGCAGTGCTAGGACAGGGGCGACGGGTAACTATGGCTACACCTTC
many,TRBD1,TRBV7-7,TRBJ2-7,CAVGTGVLSEQYF,TGTGCCGTTGGGACAGGGGTTTTGAGCGAGCAGTACTTC
many,TRBD1,TRBV29-1,TRBJ1-2,CSVRWQGGYGYTF,TGCAGCGTCCGCTGGCAGGGGGGCTATGGCTACACCTTC
.,TRBD2,TRBV28,TRBJ2-7,CASSLWLAGIEQYF,TGTGCCAGCAGTTTGTGGCTAGCGGGAATCGAGCAGTACTTC
.,.,TRBV7-9,TRBJ2-5,CASSGYGAGGRRETQYF,TGTGCCAGCAGTGGGTACGGGGCAGGGGGGCGCCGGGAGACCCAGTACTTC
many,.,TRBV7-9,TRBJ2-5,CASSLSWETQYF,TGTGCCAGCAGCTTATCCTGGGAGACCCAGTACTTC
.,.,TRBV20-1,TRBJ1-1,CSAIPGTMEAFF,TGCAGTGCAATCCCGGGGACGATGGAGGCTTTCTTT
.,.,TRBV29-1,TRBJ2-5,CSVRRGHQETQYF,TGCAGCGTGCGACGGGGCCACCAAGAGACCCAGTACTTC
.,.,TRBV7-9,TRBJ2-7,CASSPPVGGGQYF,TGTGCCAGCAGCCCCCCGGTTGGGGGCGGGCAGTACTTC
many,.,TRBV20-1,TRBJ2-2,CSATPWGDTGELFF,TGCAGTGCTACCCCATGGGGGGACACCGGGGAGCTGTTTTTT
.,TRBD1,TRBV25-1,TRBJ2-5,CAGTGEETQYF,TGTGCCGGGACAGGAGAGGAGACCCAGTACTTC
many,.,TRBV27,TRBJ1-2,CASSFLGGEGGYTF,TGTGCCAGCAGTTTTTTGGGGGGCGAGGGCGGCTACACCTTC